A single sample is the source of the 24 T cell receptor beta chains below, sequenced in a study of T cell responses to AZD1222 COVID-19 vaccine (dated by TCRdb to about 2021). The library was built by means of the immunoSEQ multiplex PCR assay. The immuneACCESS repertoire file appears here via TCRdb, limited to in-frame rearrangements. These files lack a portion of the clones; in checked studies, under half of the deficit traces to unresolved V genes, and the cause of the others is not known. Within this sample are about 54,000 clones, with roughly 90% of them counted one time only. In total, the top ten clones hold roughly 15% of the sample. The time point label, as the study defines it: about 28 days (+/-7) after the second vaccine dose. Here the sequenced sample was peripheral blood, taken 28 days after the second AZD1222 dose. The receptors were gathered from an adult who received the AZD1222 COVID-19 vaccine.

This chain connects TRBV27 to TRBJ1-1, with a tentative D call TRBD1 (5 bases). CDR3 size: 15 residues. The germline V gene encodes CDR1 MNHEY and CDR2 SMNVEV (reference sequence). Trimming pared 0 bases from V and 5 bases from J, leaving 13 bases between. CDR3 in DNA: TGTGCCAGCAGTTTATCGACGCGGGGGAGGACTGAAGCTTTCTTT. This sequence encodes CASSLSTRGRTEAFF.

The table lists this clone with a count of one. The chain combines TRBV19 with TRBJ1-3, with D uncertain. This CDR3 contains 13 residues. Germline V lookup: CDR1 LNHDA, CDR2 SQIVND (reference sequence). Trimming removed 10 bases from V and 3 bases from J, with 13 bases in between. The CDR3 protein is CATETLGGNTIYF. As DNA, the CDR3 is TGTGCCACCGAGACTTTGGGTGGAAACACCATATATTTT.

V and J are TRBV13 and TRBJ2-7, with D perhaps matching TRBD1 (5 bases). This CDR3 has 14 residues. Trimming removed 2 bases from V and 2 bases from J, with 10 bases in between. Germline assignment: CDR1 PRHDT and CDR2 FYEKMQ (reference sequence). DNA of the CDR3: TGTGCCAGCAGCTTAAGGCAGGGCGCCTACGAGCAGTACTTC. This sequence encodes CASSLRQGAYEQYF.

V gene TRBV4-2 combines with J gene TRBJ2-6; the match to TRBD2 covers 10 bases. J lost 4 bases, V lost 4 bases, and 7 bases had no gene match. The CDR3 is made up of 17 amino acids. In germline, CDR1 is LGHNA, CDR2 YNFKEQ. As DNA, the CDR3 is TGTGCCAGCAGCCCGAGCGGGAGGGCTACGGGGGCCAACGTCCTGACTTTC. Its protein is CASSPSGRATGANVLTF.

The CDR3 loop is CASSQDGRNSYEQYF. The CDR3 DNA reads TGCGCCAGCAGCCAAGATGGGAGGAACTCCTACGAGCAGTACTTC. The V gene is TRBV4-3, the J gene TRBJ2-7; D possibly corresponds to TRBD2 (6 bases). Trimming pared 0 bases from V and 0 bases from J, leaving 9 bases between. Germline V lookup: CDR1 LGHNA, CDR2 YSLEER. The CDR3 loop spans 15 amino acids.

This chain links TRBV27 with TRBJ2-1; TRBD1 matches 8 bases. CDR3 size: 16 residues. CDR1 MNHEY and CDR2 SMNVEV come from the germline V gene (reference sequence). V dropped 5 bases and J dropped 4; count of bases not matched to a gene: 10. DNA of the CDR3: TGTGCCAGCAGTGTCCGACAGGGGACGGTATACAATGAGCAGTTCTTC. Translating gives CASSVRQGTVYNEQFF.

The chain uses TRBV7-2 and TRBJ2-5; D remains ambiguous. V lost 4 bases and J lost 4, with 10 bases in between. The germline gives CDR1 SGHTA, CDR2 FQGNSA. This CDR3 region has 13 residues. The CDR3 region has the DNA TGTGCCAGCAGCTCTTCAGAGTCAGAGACCCAGTACTTC. It is translated as CASSSSESETQYF.

The chain carries TRBV19 and TRBJ2-1; D possibly corresponds to TRBD1 (5 bases). Germline V gives CDR1 LNHDA, CDR2 SQIVND (reference sequence). The V end was cut by 5 bases, the J end by 3 bases, with 8 bases between. This CDR3 comprises 13 residues. The CDR3, as DNA: TGTGCCAGTAGTGACAGCGACTACAATGAGCAGTTCTTC. Its translation is CASSDSDYNEQFF.

The chain uses TRBV5-5 and TRBJ2-5, with D possibly being TRBD2 (6 bases). Germline-derived CDR1 and CDR2 are SGHKS and YYEKEE (reference sequence). The CDR3 covers 16 residues. Deletions cut 2 bases from V and 5 bases from J, with 19 bases between. CDR3 DNA: TGTGCCAGCAGCTTTGGAGTAGCACAGAGCGGGGAGACCCAGTACTTC. This translates into CASSFGVAQSGETQYF.

This clone was observed a few times. This rearrangement joins TRBV19 to TRBJ1-5, with TRBD1 identical over 8 bases. CDR1 is LNHDA and CDR2 is SQIVND in the germline V gene (reference sequence). The trim removed 7 bases at V and 5 bases at J, leaving 10 bases unmatched. The CDR3 has 15 amino acids. For the CDR3, the DNA is TGTGCCAGTAAGTTGTCCGGACAGGGTGATCAGCCCCAGCATTTT. This codes for CASKLSGQGDQPQHF.

The V call is TRBV6-5, the J call TRBJ2-7; 8 bases are a match to TRBD1. The germline V gene has CDR1 MNHEY and CDR2 SVGAGI. With V trimmed by 6 bases and J by 0 bases, 7 bases remained unmatched. The CDR3 spans 15 residues. In nucleotides, the CDR3 is TGTGCCAGCAGGGTTAGACAGGGGAGCTCCTACGAGCAGTACTTC. This translates into CASRVRQGSSYEQYF.

V is TRBV12-3 or TRBV12-4 and J is TRBJ1-1, with D unclear. The V end lost 6 bases, the J end lost 0 bases, and 8 bases lay between the germline ends. This CDR3 comprises 13 residues. Written as DNA, the CDR3 is TGTGCCAGCAGCCTCACGTTGAACACTGAAGCTTTCTTT. It specifies CASSLTLNTEAFF.

The rearrangement uses TRBV7-8 and TRBJ2-7; 8 bases align to TRBD1. This CDR3 is built from 14 residues. The V segment lost 5 bases and the J segment 5 bases; nucleotides outside the gene matches: 8. Germline CDR1 reads SGHVS; CDR2 reads FQNEAQ. CDR3 residues: CASSPRTGSHEQYF. CDR3 coding DNA: TGTGCCAGCAGCCCCAGGACAGGGAGTCACGAGCAGTACTTC.

The CDR3 bases are TGTGCCAGTAGTATAGATCGCGACAGGGTACACTCCGAGCAGTACTTC. Amino acid sequence: CASSIDRDRVHSEQYF. The chain uses TRBV19 and TRBJ2-7; TRBD1 aligns across 7 bases. CDR1 is LNHDA and CDR2 is SQIVND in the germline V gene (reference sequence). This CDR3 region has 16 residues. Trimming at V came to 0 bases and at J to 6 bases, leaving 11 bases not matched to a gene.

The V gene is TRBV10-1, the J gene TRBJ2-1; TRBD1 or TRBD2 may be the D gene (5 bases each). This CDR3 comprises 15 residues. Germline-derived CDR1 and CDR2 are WNHNN and SYGVQD (reference sequence). Trimming shortened V by 5 bases and J by 8 bases, and 19 bases separated the two germline ends. The CDR3 spells CASSKRDLGIHEQFF. For the CDR3, the DNA is TGCGCCAGCAGTAAACGGGACCTGGGTATCCATGAGCAGTTCTTC.

V usage is TRBV18 and J usage is TRBJ1-2; 12 nucleotides match TRBD1. The CDR3 covers 17 residues. The junction had 9 bases not matched to a gene; V was cut back by 4 bases and J by 3 bases. Per the germline V gene, CDR1 is KGHSH and CDR2 is LQKENI. The chain's CDR3 is CASSRTGTGGADYGYTF. CDR3 nucleotides: TGTGCCAGCTCACGAACCGGGACAGGGGGCGCCGACTATGGCTACACCTTC.

CDR3 sequence: CASGTGGSGEKLFF. The CDR3 region has the DNA TGTGCCAGCGGTACAGGGGGCTCGGGAGAAAAACTGTTTTTT. The rearrangement joins TRBV9 to TRBJ1-4, with TRBD1 matching over 9 bases. Trimming took 7 bases from V and 8 from J; bases not matched to a gene: 9. CDR3 length equals 14 residues. Germline loops: CDR1 SGDLS, CDR2 YYNGEE.

In this sample, this clone turned up once. The rearrangement links TRBV2 to TRBJ2-4; 9 bases are a match to TRBD1. The CDR3 has 15 residues. Germline CDR1 SNHLY, CDR2 FYNNEI. Losses at the gene ends were 7 bases for V and 6 bases for J; bases not matched to a gene: 10. CDR3 residues: CASNAQGAPGNIQYF. CDR3 DNA: TGTGCCAGCAATGCACAGGGGGCACCGGGAAACATTCAGTACTTC.

This clone was counted between two and nine times. The chain carries TRBV29-1 and TRBJ2-3; D is perhaps TRBD2 (5 bases). Per the germline V gene, CDR1 is SQVTM and CDR2 is ANQGSEA. There are 12 residues in the CDR3. V lost 3 bases to trimming and J lost 6 bases, with 10 bases between them. For the CDR3, the DNA is TGCAGCGTTGACCCCCGCGGGGATACGCAGTATTTT. Translating it yields CSVDPRGDTQYF.

The chain combines TRBV7-2 with TRBJ1-3, with unresolved D. Germline CDR1 and CDR2: SGHTA and FQGNSA. This CDR3 comprises 14 residues. Trimming left V 5 bases short and J 2 bases short, with 10 bases between. The CDR3 DNA reads as TGTGCCAGCAGCCTAGGGCCAACTGGAAACACCATATATTTT. Amino acid sequence: CASSLGPTGNTIYF. Variable domain in full (rest from reference TRBV7-2 and TRBJ1-3): GAGVSQSPSNKVTEKGKDVELRCDPISGHTALYWYRQSLGQGLEFLIYFQGNSAPDKSGLPSDRFSAERTGGSVSTLTIQRTQQEDSAVYLCASSLGPTGNTIYFGEGSWLTVV.

This sequence joins TRBV3-1 (or the pseudogene TRBV3-2) and TRBJ2-6; 10 nucleotides match TRBD2. Germline CDR1 is LGHDT and CDR2 is YNNKEL (reference sequence). V gave up 0 bases and J gave up 1 base; unmatched junction bases: 12. The CDR3 sequence is 21 residues long. Here the CDR3 reads CASSQDLGSGRDRSGANVLTF. DNA of the CDR3: TGTGCCAGCAGCCAAGATCTAGGGAGCGGGAGGGATCGATCTGGGGCCAACGTCCTGACTTTC.

This clone has a handful of counts. The chain links TRBV6-2 or TRBV6-3 to TRBJ2-1; TRBD2 agrees at 14 bases. The CDR3 has 15 residues. V was pared by 3 bases and J by 8 bases, with 3 bases of the junction left unmatched. The germline V gene encodes CDR1 MNHEY and CDR2 SVGEGT. This CDR3 reads CASSYGTSGRDEQFF. The CDR3 DNA is TGTGCCAGCAGTTATGGGACTAGCGGGAGAGATGAGCAGTTCTTC.

This rearrangement joins TRBV9 to TRBJ2-2; tentatively, D is TRBD2 (5 bases). The CDR3 runs 12 residues. V lost 4 bases, J lost 11 bases, and 12 bases lay in between. The germline CDR1 and CDR2 sequences are SGDLS and YYNGEE. CDR3 nucleotides: TGTGCCAGCAGCTCGACTGGGAGTGAGCTGTTTTTT. Amino acids: CASSSTGSELFF.

The chain has TRBV29-1 and TRBJ1-5, with D possibly matching TRBD1 (6 bases). Deletions cut 5 bases from V and 3 bases from J, with 14 bases between. Germline assignment: CDR1 SQVTM and CDR2 ANQGSEA. The CDR3 totals 14 residues. The chain's CDR3 is CSVSLGGANQPQHF. The CDR3 DNA follows: TGCAGCGTTTCGTTGGGGGGCGCCAATCAGCCCCAGCATTTT.